The 15 T cell receptor beta chains presented below share a single source sample, sequenced in a study of post-analysis software for immune sequencing data. No cognate antigen is known for these TCRs. Unique molecular identifiers had been added to the TCR beta cDNA libraries. One entry per CDR3 protein, called by TCRdb with MiXCR from the PCR reads. The sample holds approximately 180,000 distinct CDR3 sequences, roughly 31% seen once. General study findings and limits: TRBV segments more frequent in patients than in controls numbered several and included TRBV5-6, TRBV5-1 and TRBV20-1.

Material: blood. These receptor sequences come from a girl aged 10-17 years with multiple sclerosis.

This clonotype appeared many times. CDR3 bases: TGTGCCAGCAGTTACTCCGGACTAGCGGGGGTCTACAATGAGCAGTTCTTC. Residues: CASSYSGLAGVYNEQFF. The gene calls are TRBV6-6 and TRBJ2-1; 13 bases are shared with TRBD2. The trim removed 0 bases at V and 3 bases at J, leaving 2 bases unmatched. The CDR3 runs 17 residues. Germline lookup yields CDR1 MNHNY and CDR2 SVGAGI (reference sequence).

This clonotype turned up a few times. V gene TRBV5-1 combines with J gene TRBJ1-2; weak D call: TRBD1 (5 bases). In germline, CDR1 is SGHRS, CDR2 YFSETQ. The CDR3 contains 17 residues. Trimming stripped 0 bases from V and 0 bases from J, with 15 bases between. CDR3 DNA: TGCGCCAGCAGCTTGGGATTACAGGAGATAGCTAACTATGGCTACACCTTC. It translates to CASSLGLQEIANYGYTF.

Comment on this clonotype: A single base separates this from a much larger clone, so it may be a read error. The chain has TRBV29-1 and TRBJ2-5; 8 bases line up with TRBD2. In germline, CDR1 is SQVTM, CDR2 ANQGSEA. The CDR3 sequence is 13 residues long. The CDR3 region has the DNA TGCGGCGTTGAGCGGGAGTTTGACGGGACCCAGTACTTC. Amino acids: CGVEREFDGTQYF.

This clonotype was observed at least ten times. The chain couples TRBV20-1 to TRBJ2-5; D is perhaps TRBD1 or TRBD2 (5 bases each). Trimming took 1 base from V and 2 from J, leaving 14 bases between them. Germline V CDR1 and CDR2: DFQATT, SNEGSKA (reference sequence). The CDR3 totals 15 residues. CDR3 DNA sequence: TGCAGTGCTAGAGGGGGAGTGGCAGGGCAAGAGACCCAGTACTTC. The encoded protein is CSARGGVAGQETQYF.

This clonotype was seen more than once but under ten times. The V gene is TRBV7-9, the J gene TRBJ2-1, with TRBD2 matching 12 bases. The trim removed 8 bases at V and 0 bases at J, leaving 17 bases unmatched. Germline V gene lookup returns CDR1 SEHNR and CDR2 FQNEAQ (reference sequence). The CDR3 spans 20 residues. The CDR3 region has the DNA TGTGCCAGCCCTCCACCCGACCTAGCGGGAGGGATAAGCTCCTACAATGAGCAGTTCTTC. Translation: CASPPPDLAGGISSYNEQFF. The full variable domain, rest sourced from reference TRBV7-9 and TRBJ2-1, is DTGVSQNPRHKITKRGQNVTFRCDPISEHNRLYWYRQTLGQGPEFLTYFQNEAQLEKSRLLSDRFSAERPKGSFSTLEIQRTEQGDSAMYLCASPPPDLAGGISSYNEQFFGPGTRLTVL.

This clonotype was recorded many times. The chain uses TRBV27 and TRBJ2-7, with 7 bases aligning to TRBD2. Unmatched junction bases numbered 4, after V lost 2 bases and J lost 6 bases. This CDR3 has 13 residues. Germline CDR1 reads MNHEY; CDR2 reads SMNVEV (reference sequence). The CDR3 DNA reads as TGTGCCAGCAGTTTAACTAGCGCCACCGAGCAGTACTTC. Its translation: CASSLTSATEQYF.

The J gene is TRBJ2-1, the V gene TRBV9, with 11 bases identical to TRBD2. The CDR3 length is 20 residues. The junction had 13 bases not matched to a gene; V was cut back by 1 base and J by 1 base. The germline gives CDR1 SGDLS, CDR2 YYNGEE. The CDR3 spells CASSVSPTSGSLGSYNEQFF. CDR3 DNA sequence: TGTGCCAGCAGCGTATCACCTACTAGCGGGAGTCTGGGATCCTACAATGAGCAGTTCTTC. The variable domain in full, with the rest retrieved from reference TRBV9 and TRBJ2-1, is DSGVTQTPKHLITATGQRVTLRCSPRSGDLSVYWYQQSLDQGLQFLIQYYNGEERAKGNILERFSAQQFPDLHSELNLSSLELGDSALYFCASSVSPTSGSLGSYNEQFFGPGTRLTVL.

This clonotype was counted at least ten times. The chain has TRBV7-8 and TRBJ2-1; no definite D call. Germline loops: CDR1 SGHVS, CDR2 FQNEAQ. There are 13 residues in the CDR3. The germline V and J ends were trimmed by 5 bases and 3 bases, with 8 bases remaining between them. CDR3 DNA sequence: TGTGCCAGCAGCACCTCCCTCTACAATGAGCAGTTCTTC. Protein: CASSTSLYNEQFF.

At least ten counts were recorded for this clonotype. The J gene is TRBJ2-7, the V gene TRBV6-6; 8 positions agree with TRBD2. Looked up from germline, CDR1 is MNHNY and CDR2 is SVGAGI (reference sequence). The V gene end was trimmed by 7 bases and the J gene end by 0 bases; junction bases not matched to a gene: 11. The CDR3 has 16 residues. CDR3 bases: TGTGCCAGCACCCTTGTGACTAGCGTGGGCTCCTACGAGCAGTACTTC. This encodes CASTLVTSVGSYEQYF.

The V gene is TRBV12-3 or TRBV12-4, the J gene TRBJ1-2; D is perhaps TRBD1 (5 bases). Trimming took off 3 bases at V and 0 bases at J, with 14 bases between the two ends. The CDR3 totals 16 residues. The CDR3 sequence is CASSFIGTMTNYGYTF. In nucleotides, the CDR3 is TGTGCCAGCAGTTTTATAGGGACCATGACTAACTATGGCTACACCTTC.

In regard to this clonotype: The junction differs from germline at one of its ends, possibly a read error. The chain employs TRBV15 and TRBJ1-2; D not certain. The CDR3 runs to 14 residues. CDR1 and CDR2 from the germline V gene are LNHNV and YYDKDF (reference sequence). The CDR3 nucleotides are TGTGCCACCAACAGAGATCAAGTCAACTATGGCTACACCTTC. Its translation is CATNRDQVNYGYTF.

This clonotype has only a few counts. V usage is TRBV13 and J usage is TRBJ2-1, with D unclear. In germline, CDR1 is PRHDT, CDR2 FYEKMQ (reference sequence). This CDR3 is built from 12 residues. Trimming left V 5 bases short and J 10 bases short, with 12 bases between. DNA for the CDR3: TGTGCCAGCAGCCCCCTGCCCGAGGAGCAGTTCTTC. Translating it yields CASSPLPEEQFF.

This clonotype was recorded a few times. V and J are TRBV5-1 and TRBJ2-2, with D possibly TRBD2 on 6 matching bases. V lost 5 bases to trimming and J lost 3 bases, with 14 bases between them. There are 15 residues in the CDR3. The germline gives CDR1 SGHRS, CDR2 YFSETQ. The CDR3 region is CASRTGVGDTGELFF. In nucleotides, the CDR3 is TGCGCCAGCAGAACGGGGGTCGGGGACACCGGGGAGCTGTTTTTT. The whole variable domain, filled in from reference TRBV5-1 and TRBJ2-2, reads KAGVTQTPRYLIKTRGQQVTLSCSPISGHRSVSWYQQTPGQGLQFLFEYFSETQRNKGNFPGRFSGRQFSNSRSEMNVSTLELGDSALYLCASRTGVGDTGELFFGEGSRLTVL.

The chain combines TRBV12-3 or TRBV12-4 with TRBJ2-1; TRBD2 might be the D (5 bases). Trimming left V 7 bases short and J 4 bases short, with 14 bases between. The CDR3 spans 14 residues. In DNA, the CDR3 is TGTGCCAGCACCCGGACTGTTAGTTACAATGAGCAGTTCTTC. Residues: CASTRTVSYNEQFF.

This clonotype appeared many times. The chain combines TRBV12-3 or TRBV12-4 with TRBJ2-5; no reliable D call. The CDR3 loop spans 13 amino acids. Trimming left V 3 bases short and J 4 bases short, with 9 bases between. The DNA of the CDR3 is TGTGCCAGCAGTTTCCTGACGGGAGAGACCCAGTACTTC. Translated, it gives CASSFLTGETQYF.